The entry that follows covers one T cell receptor (beta chain) sequence. Its antigen is undetermined. Amplified regions were TCR beta CDR3 sequences from RNA transcripts. A first-round RT-PCR of the TCR CDR3 used the HTBI primer set. TCRdb redid the calling of the multiplex PCR reads with MiXCR, one entry per CDR3 protein. Of 400,000 to 500,000 distinct CDR3 sequences in the sample, roughly 13% were seen once. This sample is drawn from a study of T cells in Graves' hyperthyroidism and ophthalmopathy. Findings and caveats of the study: The model identified upcoming ophthalmopathy a median around 6 months ahead of onset.

The CDR3 sequence is 15 residues long. The junction had 4 bases not matched to a gene; V was cut back by 0 bases and J by 4 bases. Germline values: CDR1 SGDLS, CDR2 YYNGEE. The origin of this receptor is a woman aged 18-35 years with Graves' hyperthyroidism. The V and J genes are TRBV9 and TRBJ2-1, with 7 positions matching TRBD2. Sample: blood. CDR3 region: CASSVAVREYNEQFF. CDR3 bases: TGTGCCAGCAGCGTAGCCGTGCGGGAGTACAATGAGCAGTTCTTC. The full variable domain, completed using reference TRBV9 and TRBJ2-1, is DSGVTQTPKHLITATGQRVTLRCSPRSGDLSVYWYQQSLDQGLQFLIQYYNGEERAKGNILERFSAQQFPDLHSELNLSSLELGDSALYFCASSVAVREYNEQFFGPGTRLTVL.